This T cell receptor (beta chain) stems from a study of sequential checkpoint blockade in melanoma (dated by TCRdb to 2018 to 2020). Context from the whole study: Using 1:1 randomization, the trial assigned patients either to first-line nivolumab followed by ipilimumab (arm A) or to ipilimumab followed by nivolumab (arm B). About 80% of the matched tumor biopsy pairs taken before and after treatment were from the same lesion. Maintenance nivolumab came after each of the two trial sequences. Twenty-two patients had matched tumor biopsies taken before treatment and at week 13, after single-agent nivolumab (arm A) or ipilimumab (arm B). DNA from 91 pretreatment melanoma tumor samples was subjected to TCRbeta immunosequencing. Results and caveats for the whole study, not just this receptor: Validation of the response-prediction model combining TCR metrics and mutation burden is needed in larger, independent patient cohorts. Patients whose tumor T-cell fraction and clonality increased by week 13 were about 30 times more likely to achieve clinical benefit. Tumor T-cell fraction and clonality were found to correlate with PD-L1 staining and CD8+ T-cell counts but not with mutational load. Small sample sizes and reduced statistical power limited the within-arm analyses of tumor T-cell fraction. Among patients in the nivolumab-first arm (arm A), tumor TIL clonality before treatment was associated with response (P = .04).

TCRbeta CDR3 regions were immunosequenced from genomic DNA with the immunoSEQ Assay. Before high-throughput sequencing, the genomic DNA was amplified using bias-controlled multiplex PCR. The original methods were these. To quantify the absolute abundance of each unique TCRbeta CDR3 region, the sequences were collapsed and filtered. Clonality was defined as 1 minus Pielou's evenness and was calculated using productive rearrangements only. Tumor T-cell fraction was calculated by normalizing TCRbeta template counts to usable DNA, which was estimated from several housekeeping genes. Clones with significantly greater frequencies in on-treatment versus baseline samples were identified using a previously published method. In TCRdb, the immuneACCESS table is reduced to in-frame sequences with V and J assigned. These tables do not hold every clone; where another copy was compared, an unresolved V gene accounts for under half, and the others remain unexplained. The V and J calls and clone size come from that table; D and trimming were worked out from the DNA. Within this sample are around 2,000 clones, with over 20% of them counted one time only. The ten largest clones take up about a fifth of the sample.

Many counts were recorded for this clone. Its antigen has not been determined. No much larger clone is present one base from it, and per-base qualities are unavailable. This specimen's treatment or condition label, per the study, means: randomized to nivolumab then ipilimumab (arm A) or the reverse (arm B). Prior DNA-damaging chemotherapy had not been received by any trial patient. Samples came from patients with melanoma in CheckMate 064, a randomized, open-label phase II trial of sequential checkpoint blockade. Genomic DNA from formalin-fixed paraffin-embedded (FFPE) tissue samples served as the input for tumor TCR sequencing. The CDR3 measures 15 amino acids from cysteine to phenylalanine. The retained sequence is limited to the CDR3, 45 bases, with the frame set at the first base.

The chain was built from TRBV1 and TRBJ2-3; the table gives TRBD2 as D, unverified against the DNA. TRBV1 is a known pseudogene. The sample consisted of tumor tissue (inferred from file names), taken from a patient given nivolumab and ipilimumab in sequence. The receptor was isolated from a human donor with melanoma. The CDR3 loop reads CASSQRGANADTQYF. DNA sequence: TGCGCCAGCAGCCAACGGGGGGCCAATGCAGATACGCAGTATTTT.